Below, 21 T cell receptor beta chains from the same sample are listed, as sequenced in a study of blood T cells in healthy people across ages. Using a J-beta primer mix together with a sample-barcoded 5' primer, a second PCR was run for roughly 7 to 12 cycles. One entry per CDR3 protein, called by TCRdb with MiXCR from the 5' RACE reads. The sample holds over 700,000 distinct CDR3 sequences, 50% to 65% seen once. The sample taken for sequencing was blood. The receptor source for this set is a man older than 75 in good health.

This clonotype was seen more than once but under ten times. This rearrangement joins TRBV12-3 or TRBV12-4 to TRBJ2-7; D is ambiguous. The J call may be incorrect, as the DNA end agrees better with TRBJ2-5. The CDR3 length is 15 residues. The CDR3 nucleotides read TGTGCCAGCAGTTTAGAACATCTTCCCCAAGAGACCCAGTACTTC. It translates to CASSLEHLPQETQYF.

The CDR3 is CASSYYGLAGGEQFF. Written as DNA, the CDR3 is TGTGCCAGCAGTTACTACGGCCTAGCGGGAGGGGAGCAGTTCTTC. The rearrangement uses TRBV6-5 and TRBJ2-1; 12 nucleotides align to TRBD2. Germline assignment: CDR1 MNHEY and CDR2 SVGAGI. V gave up 1 base and J gave up 10 bases; unmatched junction bases: 5. The CDR3 totals 15 residues.

This clonotype was observed a few times. The J gene is TRBJ2-6, the V gene TRBV6-2 or TRBV6-3, with a tentative D call TRBD2 (5 bases). Between the trimmed V and J ends, which lost 0 bases and 0 bases, there was a span of 18 bases. The CDR3 length is 20 residues. Germline V lookup: CDR1 MNHEY, CDR2 SVGEGT. Here the CDR3 reads CASSYSPGWAGSSGANVLTF. The CDR3 DNA sequence: TGTGCCAGCAGTTACTCCCCCGGTTGGGCGGGTAGCTCTGGGGCCAACGTCCTGACTTTC.

This chain links TRBV3-1 with TRBJ2-3; the D gene is possibly TRBD2 (5 bases). V was clipped by 7 bases and J by 2 bases, with 13 bases between them. This CDR3 has 14 amino acids. In germline, CDR1 is LGHDT, CDR2 YNNKEL (reference sequence). Here the CDR3 DNA reads TGTGCCAGCAAACGGAACGGGATCACAGATACGCAGTATTTT. It translates to CASKRNGITDTQYF.

The V and J genes are TRBV4-2 and TRBJ1-2; unclear D gene. Germline-derived CDR1 and CDR2 are LGHNA and YNFKEQ. V was cut by 0 bases and J by 3 bases, with 11 bases left in between. The CDR3 extends over 15 amino acids. The CDR3 sequence: CASSQDQRGDYGYTF. DNA of the CDR3: TGTGCCAGCAGCCAAGATCAACGGGGTGACTATGGCTACACCTTC.

This clonotype was observed a few times. The rearrangement links TRBV29-1 to TRBJ1-4; D is unresolved. The CDR3 has 13 residues. Between the trimmed V and J ends, which lost 6 bases and 0 bases, there was a span of 8 bases. Germline V lookup: CDR1 SQVTM, CDR2 ANQGSEA. The CDR3 loop is CSVSWPTNEKLFF. The DNA for the CDR3 is TGCAGCGTGTCCTGGCCAACTAATGAAAAACTGTTTTTT.

The CDR3 here is CASSPRGEVQETQYF. In DNA, the CDR3 is TGTGCCAGCTCACCACGGGGGGAGGTCCAAGAGACCCAGTACTTC. The gene calls are TRBV18 and TRBJ2-5, with D possibly TRBD2 on 6 matching bases. Germline V gene data show CDR1 as KGHSH and CDR2 as LQKENI. V lost 1 base and J lost 1, with 10 bases in between. This CDR3 spans 15 amino acids.

This clonotype has only a few counts. The chain uses TRBV5-1 and TRBJ2-3; either TRBD1 or TRBD2 may supply D (5 bases each). The CDR3 runs 15 residues. Trimming took off 0 bases at V and 2 bases at J, with 10 bases between the two ends. Per germline, CDR1 SGHRS and CDR2 YFSETQ. The CDR3 spells CASSLAGDVTDTQYF. The CDR3 DNA reads TGCGCCAGCAGCTTGGCCGGGGACGTCACAGATACGCAGTATTTT.

The V and J genes are TRBV25-1 and TRBJ2-7; D gene unclear. CDR3 length: 14 residues. Germline loops: CDR1 MGHDK, CDR2 SYGVNS. Trimming left V 2 bases short and J 0 bases short, with 8 bases between. The CDR3 DNA reads TGTGCCAGCAGTGAAGGGTTTGTCTCCTACGAGCAGTACTTC. It translates to CASSEGFVSYEQYF.

This clonotype was picked up one time. V gene TRBV10-3 combines with J gene TRBJ1-5; D gene ambiguous. CDR3 size: 12 residues. The germline V gene encodes CDR1 ENHRY and CDR2 SYGVKD. Trimming pared 3 bases from V and 4 bases from J, leaving 4 bases between. The CDR3 DNA reads TGTGCCATCAGTGACACAAATCAGCCCCAGCATTTT. Translation: CAISDTNQPQHF.

This chain joins TRBV20-1 and TRBJ2-7; D is uncertain. The J call may be faulty, since TRBJ2-5 better matches the DNA end. In germline, CDR1 is DFQATT, CDR2 SNEGSKA (reference sequence). This CDR3 is 11 amino acids long. This chain's CDR3 is CSAPRGETQYF. The DNA of the CDR3 is TGCAGTGCCCCTAGAGGAGAGACCCAGTACTTC.

This clonotype occurred once. The CDR3 spells CASSLTGLSRDEQYF. The CDR3, as DNA: TGTGCCAGCTCACTTACCGGACTGTCCCGGGACGAGCAGTACTTC. V is TRBV18 and J is TRBJ2-7, with TRBD2 as a possible D gene (5 bases). The CDR3 extends over 15 amino acids. V was cut by 4 bases and J by 5 bases, with 18 bases left in between. Germline CDR1 and CDR2: KGHSH and LQKENI. The full variable domain, its missing parts supplied by reference TRBV18 and TRBJ2-7, is NAGVMQNPRHLVRRRGQEARLRCSPMKGHSHVYWYRQLPEEGLKFMVYLQKENIIDESGMPKERFSAEFPKEGPSILRIQQVVRGDSAAYFCASSLTGLSRDEQYFGPGTRLTVT.

This chain connects TRBV6-5 to TRBJ2-3, with 8 bases fitting TRBD1. Germline V CDR1 and CDR2: MNHEY, SVGAGI. This CDR3 has 16 amino acids. The V gene end was trimmed by 6 bases and the J gene end by 14 bases; junction bases not matched to a gene: 22. CDR3 region: CASSPNSDRGYRYAYF. The CDR3 DNA reads as TGTGCCAGCAGCCCCAATTCCGACAGGGGATACAGATACGCGTATTTT.

The table lists this clonotype with a few counts. The genes are TRBV6-5 and TRBJ1-4; D not resolved. The CDR3 length is 14 residues. The V end lost 0 bases, the J end lost 5 bases, and 7 bases lay between the germline ends. Germline CDR1 reads MNHEY; CDR2 reads SVGAGI. The CDR3 bases are TGTGCCAGCAGTTACTCGGGCGGCAATGAAAAACTGTTTTTT. Amino acid sequence: CASSYSGGNEKLFF.

V and J are TRBV7-8 and TRBJ2-1; 9 nucleotides agree with TRBD2. The CDR3 spans 16 residues. The J segment lost 7 bases and the V segment lost 0 bases, leaving 7 bases of the junction unmatched. Germline V gene sequence: CDR1 SGHVS, CDR2 FQNEAQ. In DNA form, the CDR3 reads TGTGCCAGCAGCTTAGCGCGAGCGGGAGGCCCAAATGAGCAGTTCTTC. Translated: CASSLARAGGPNEQFF.

Points on this clonotype: An end of the junction does not agree with germline; a read error may underlie this. The chain recombines TRBV3-1 with TRBJ2-5; D is unresolved. Germline V CDR1 and CDR2: LGHDT, YNNKEL (reference sequence). The length of the CDR3 is 15 residues. The CDR3 sequence: CASNQFLDPPETQYF. The CDR3 DNA reads TGTGCCAGCAACCAATTTCTAGACCCACCAGAGACCCAGTACTTC.

The chain carries TRBV4-3 and TRBJ2-2; D possibly corresponds to TRBD1 (5 bases). V lost 2 bases and J lost 2, with 15 bases in between. Germline CDR1 is LGHNA and CDR2 is YSLEER. This CDR3 comprises 17 residues. CDR3 bases: TGCGCCAGCAGCCAATCAACGGGCAGGGCTAACACCGGGGAGCTGTTTTTT. Translated: CASSQSTGRANTGELFF.

The chain recombines TRBV21-1 with TRBJ2-5; TRBD1, the D gene given by the table, was not confirmed from the DNA. TRBV21-1 is a pseudogene segment. The CDR3 has 14 residues. The CDR3 DNA sequence: TGTGCCAGCAGCCCACAGGACAGGGAAGAGACCCAGTACTTC. It codes for CASSPQDREETQYF.

The rearrangement uses TRBV5-1 and TRBJ2-2; no definite D call. Germline CDR1 reads SGHRS; CDR2 reads YFSETQ. The V end lost 0 bases, the J end lost 2 bases, and 5 bases lay between the germline ends. The CDR3 has 14 amino acids. The CDR3 DNA follows: TGCGCCAGCAGCTTGGGAGTCAACACCGGGGAGCTGTTTTTT. It codes for CASSLGVNTGELFF.

This clonotype appeared a few times. The rearrangement uses TRBV29-1 and TRBJ2-3, with D possibly called TRBD1 or TRBD2 (6 bases each). The germline V gene encodes CDR1 SQVTM and CDR2 ANQGSEA. The length of the CDR3 is 13 residues. V was cut by 2 bases and J by 14 bases, with 20 bases left in between. In DNA, the CDR3 is TGCAGCGTTGAAAGGAGGGCGGACAGATACGCGTATTTT. Translating it yields CSVERRADRYAYF.

V is TRBV12-3 or TRBV12-4 and J is TRBJ2-3; 10 nucleotides line up with TRBD2. The CDR3 length is 16 residues. After removal of 5 bases from V and 5 bases from J, the junction contained 10 bases not matched to a gene. For the CDR3, the DNA is TGTGCCAGCAGTAAGACCTCAAGCGGGAGGGGAGATACGCAGTATTTT. Its translation: CASSKTSSGRGDTQYF.